A selection of T cell receptor beta chains follows, all from one sample in a study of blood T cells in healthy people across ages. TCRdb re-derived calls from the 5' RACE reads in MiXCR, one entry per CDR3 protein. The sample has some 900,000 distinct CDR3 sequences, about 28% seen once. The sample taken for sequencing was blood. These receptors originate from a woman aged 80 or over in good health. Each CDR3 is given with its conserved first and last residue. A D gene is named only where the DNA matches it firmly. Some rows have no size entry. The others give once, few or many, or a class for an expanded clone.

clone_size: many
v_call: TRBV7-2
d_call: TRBD1
j_call: TRBJ2-1
cdr3_aa: CASSVSGQVYNEQFF
cdr3_nt: TGTGCCAGCAGCGTATCAGGACAGGTCTACAATGAGCAGTTCTTC

clone_size: many
v_call: TRBV20-1
d_call: NA
j_call: TRBJ1-6
cdr3_aa: CSARGIAGADNSPLHF
cdr3_nt: TGCAGTGCTAGAGGGATAGCCGGGGCGGATAATTCACCCCTCCACTTT

clone_size: many
v_call: TRBV5-1
d_call: TRBD2
j_call: TRBJ2-3
cdr3_aa: CASSLRGGAPDTQYF
cdr3_nt: TGCGCCAGCAGCTTGCGCGGGGGGGCCCCAGATACGCAGTATTTT

clone_size: NA
v_call: TRBV6-6
d_call: NA
j_call: TRBJ1-5
cdr3_aa: CASSYGVLGSQPQHF
cdr3_nt: TGTGCCAGCAGTTACGGGGTTTTGGGATCCCAGCCCCAGCATTTT

clone_size: NA
v_call: TRBV20-1
d_call: NA
j_call: TRBJ2-2
cdr3_aa: CSATGANTGELFF
cdr3_nt: TGCAGTGCGACAGGAGCGAACACCGGGGAGCTGTTTTTT

clone_size: many
v_call: TRBV7-2
d_call: NA
j_call: TRBJ2-1
cdr3_aa: CASSLVGSYNEQFF
cdr3_nt: TGTGCCAGCAGCTTAGTTGGCAGTTACAATGAGCAGTTCTTC

clone_size: NA
v_call: TRBV6-5
d_call: NA
j_call: TRBJ2-1
cdr3_aa: CASSYSSSGGDNLYNEQFF
cdr3_nt: TGTGCCAGCAGTTACTCGAGTAGTGGGGGGGACAACCTATACAATGAGCAGTTCTTC

clone_size: many
v_call: TRBV6-5
d_call: NA
j_call: TRBJ1-2
cdr3_aa: CASRTGQSYGYTF
cdr3_nt: TGTGCCAGCAGAACCGGACAGTCCTATGGCTACACCTTC

clone_size: NA
v_call: TRBV7-2
d_call: TRBD1
j_call: TRBJ2-3
cdr3_aa: CASSRQGTASTDTQYF
cdr3_nt: TGTGCCAGCTCCCGACAGGGAACCGCTAGCACAGATACGCAGTATTTT

clone_size: few
v_call: TRBV18
d_call: NA
j_call: TRBJ1-1
cdr3_aa: CASSTNLNTEAFF
cdr3_nt: TGTGCCAGCTCAACTAACTTGAACACTGAAGCTTTCTTT

clone_size: NA
v_call: TRBV6-2/TRBV6-3
d_call: NA
j_call: TRBJ2-7
cdr3_aa: CASGSDNSYEQYF
cdr3_nt: TGTGCCAGCGGGTCCGACAACTCCTACGAGCAGTACTTC

clone_size: NA
v_call: TRBV20-1
d_call: NA
j_call: TRBJ1-2
cdr3_aa: CSASGAALYFGYTF
cdr3_nt: TGCAGTGCTAGCGGGGCAGCGCTTTACTTTGGCTACACCTTC

clone_size: NA
v_call: TRBV7-9
d_call: NA
j_call: TRBJ1-1
cdr3_aa: CASSSSGADTEAFF
cdr3_nt: TGTGCCAGCAGCTCGTCCGGGGCCGACACTGAAGCTTTCTTT

clone_size: many
v_call: TRBV6-2/TRBV6-3
d_call: TRBD1
j_call: TRBJ2-3
cdr3_aa: CASSQRTGLYTDTQYF
cdr3_nt: TGTGCCAGCAGTCAACGGACAGGGCTTTACACAGATACGCAGTATTTT

clone_size: few
v_call: TRBV21-1
d_call: NA
j_call: TRBJ1-1
cdr3_aa: CASTQGVIPSMNTEAFF
cdr3_nt: TGTGCCAGCACCCAAGGGGTAATCCCATCTATGAACACTGAAGCTTTCTTT

clone_size: NA
v_call: TRBV10-3
d_call: TRBD1
j_call: TRBJ1-2
cdr3_aa: CAISEFRTGHRSYGYTF
cdr3_nt: TGTGCCATCAGTGAGTTCCGGACAGGTCACCGTTCCTATGGCTACACCTTC

clone_size: many
v_call: TRBV4-3
d_call: NA
j_call: TRBJ2-1
cdr3_aa: CASSLMGGPNEQFF
cdr3_nt: TGCGCCAGCAGCCTGATGGGGGGTCCCAATGAGCAGTTCTTC

clone_size: many
v_call: TRBV10-3
d_call: TRBD2
j_call: TRBJ2-7
cdr3_aa: CAISESRTAGAAYEQYF
cdr3_nt: TGTGCCATCAGTGAGTCGCGTACAGCGGGGGCCGCCTACGAGCAGTACTTC

clone_size: NA
v_call: TRBV4-3
d_call: NA
j_call: TRBJ2-1
cdr3_aa: CASSQVGGLLNKQFF
cdr3_nt: TGCGCCAGCAGCCAAGTGGGGGGACTCTTAAATAAGCAGTTCTTC

clone_size: NA
v_call: TRBV27
d_call: NA
j_call: TRBJ2-1
cdr3_aa: CASSPQRVGYNEQFF
cdr3_nt: TGTGCCAGCAGTCCCCAGCGGGTGGGTTACAATGAGCAGTTCTTC

clone_size: many
v_call: TRBV7-2
d_call: TRBD2
j_call: TRBJ2-3
cdr3_aa: CASSLKRGYTDTQYF
cdr3_nt: TGTGCCAGCAGCTTAAAGCGGGGGTACACAGATACGCAGTATTTT

clone_size: many
v_call: TRBV7-9
d_call: NA
j_call: TRBJ1-2
cdr3_aa: CASSLAGGWANYGYTF
cdr3_nt: TGTGCCAGCAGCTTAGCCGGCGGTTGGGCTAACTATGGCTACACCTTC

clone_size: NA
v_call: TRBV5-1
d_call: TRBD1
j_call: TRBJ2-7
cdr3_aa: CATQSGTGNHEQYF
cdr3_nt: TGCGCCACCCAATCGGGGACAGGGAATCACGAGCAGTACTTC

clone_size: NA
v_call: TRBV5-5
d_call: NA
j_call: TRBJ2-1
cdr3_aa: CASSSSRREQFF
cdr3_nt: TGTGCCAGCAGCTCCTCCCGACGGGAGCAGTTCTTC

clone_size: NA
v_call: TRBV4-3
d_call: NA
j_call: TRBJ1-3
cdr3_aa: CASSQGPLVSGNTIYF
cdr3_nt: TGCGCCAGCAGCCAAGGTCCCCTGGTCTCTGGAAACACCATATATTTT

clone_size: many
v_call: TRBV18
d_call: NA
j_call: TRBJ2-3
cdr3_aa: CASSPLGEGTDTQYF
cdr3_nt: TGTGCCAGCTCACCACTAGGGGAAGGAACAGATACGCAGTATTTT

clone_size: many
v_call: TRBV27
d_call: NA
j_call: TRBJ2-7
cdr3_aa: CASSLGLVPGVGEQYF
cdr3_nt: TGTGCCAGCAGTTTAGGGCTCGTGCCAGGGGTAGGCGAGCAGTACTTC

clone_size: NA
v_call: TRBV7-2
d_call: TRBD2
j_call: TRBJ2-2
cdr3_aa: CASSLARLAIVGELFF
cdr3_nt: TGTGCCAGCAGCTTAGCTCGACTAGCGATAGTCGGGGAGCTGTTTTTT

clone_size: NA
v_call: TRBV5-8
d_call: TRBD2
j_call: TRBJ2-3
cdr3_aa: CASSSASGGATDTQYF
cdr3_nt: TGTGCCAGCAGCTCTGCTAGCGGGGGGGCAACAGATACGCAGTATTTT

clone_size: NA
v_call: TRBV20-1
d_call: TRBD2
j_call: TRBJ2-7
cdr3_aa: CSAETGGIGEQYF
cdr3_nt: TGCAGTGCCGAAACCGGGGGGATTGGCGAGCAGTACTTC

clone_size: NA
v_call: TRBV3-1
d_call: TRBD1
j_call: TRBJ1-6
cdr3_aa: CASTPRTGSSYNSPLHF
cdr3_nt: TGTGCCAGCACCCCCAGGACAGGGAGCTCCTATAATTCACCCCTCCACTTT

clone_size: few
v_call: TRBV28
d_call: NA
j_call: TRBJ2-7
cdr3_aa: CASSLPWNEQYF
cdr3_nt: TGTGCCAGCAGTTTACCGTGGAACGAGCAGTACTTC

clone_size: NA
v_call: TRBV5-6
d_call: TRBD1
j_call: TRBJ2-5
cdr3_aa: CACSSVAKRTGQETQYF
cdr3_nt: TGTGCCTGCAGCTCCGTCGCCAAAAGGACAGGACAAGAGACCCAGTACTTC

clone_size: few
v_call: TRBV3-1
d_call: NA
j_call: TRBJ1-6
cdr3_aa: CASSQVPVRGSYNSPLHF
cdr3_nt: TGTGCCAGCAGCCAAGTCCCGGTCAGGGGCTCCTATAATTCACCCCTCCACTTT

clone_size: many
v_call: TRBV20-1
d_call: NA
j_call: TRBJ1-2
cdr3_aa: CSASGSHYGYTF
cdr3_nt: TGCAGTGCTAGCGGGTCGCATTATGGCTACACCTTC

clone_size: many
v_call: TRBV6-5
d_call: NA
j_call: TRBJ2-1
cdr3_aa: CASKPPTLLEQFF
cdr3_nt: TGTGCCAGCAAGCCCCCTACTTTATTGGAGCAGTTCTTC

clone_size: NA
v_call: TRBV6-6
d_call: TRBD2
j_call: TRBJ2-2
cdr3_aa: CASSQTGTRVTGELFF
cdr3_nt: TGTGCCAGCAGTCAGACCGGGACTAGAGTCACCGGGGAGCTGTTTTTT